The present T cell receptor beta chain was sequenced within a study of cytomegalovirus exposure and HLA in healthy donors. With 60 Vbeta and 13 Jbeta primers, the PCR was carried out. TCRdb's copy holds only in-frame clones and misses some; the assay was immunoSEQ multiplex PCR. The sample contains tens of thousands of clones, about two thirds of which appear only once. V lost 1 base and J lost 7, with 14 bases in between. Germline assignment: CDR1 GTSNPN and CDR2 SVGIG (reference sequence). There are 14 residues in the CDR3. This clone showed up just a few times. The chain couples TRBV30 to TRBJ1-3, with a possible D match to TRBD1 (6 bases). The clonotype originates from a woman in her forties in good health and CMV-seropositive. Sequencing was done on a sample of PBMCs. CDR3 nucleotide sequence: TGTGCCTGGAGTGCGGGACACACATCGAACACCATATATTTT. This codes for CAWSAGHTSNTIYF.